Detailed here is one T cell receptor (beta chain). The record originates from a study of blood T cell repertoires in COVID-19. As handled by the study authors: Nucleated cell counts were estimated from reference gene primer amplification. This table comes from immunoSEQ multiplex PCR, and its TCRdb copy is limited to in-frame clones, with some not included. D and trimming were read from the DNA, whereas the V and J calls and clone size are those reported in that table. The sample lists roughly 30,000 clones, 90% to 95% occurring once. Germline trimming cut 4 bases from V and 8 bases from J; bases unmatched to any gene: 11. The CDR3 has 14 residues. Germline CDR1 and CDR2: SGHRS and YFSETQ.

The chain links TRBV5-1 to TRBJ1-2; 7 bases agree with TRBD1. The sample consisted of peripheral blood. The TCR originated in a woman between 70 and 85 years old with COVID-19, enrolled during active disease. In nucleotides, the CDR3 is TGCGCCAGCAGCCCCGGGACAGTGATACGAGGCTACACCTTC. Translation: CASSPGTVIRGYTF.